Sequencing of this T cell receptor (beta chain) was carried out in a study of HIV-infected patients and healthy controls (dated by TCRdb to the mid-2010s). Turning to the overall study: CD4 counts rose modestly but significantly in about 85% of the 16 patients after three months of therapy, yet stayed below normal ranges. An undetectable viral load was attained by 11 of 16 patients by the second bleed and by all patients after a further year of therapy. Relative to controls, total CDR3 counts per chain did not differ significantly, and patients lacked overall T-cell lymphocytopenia. CD8 counts showed no consistent shift during early therapy, whereas the CD4:CD8 ratio rose slightly. Whether deep TCR repertoire sequencing of small blood samples from HIV patients could capture immune perturbation and reconstitution was tested in the study. What the study reported, not specific to this receptor: Processing was restricted to sixteen HIV-infected individuals, which the authors judged to be a major constraint on the generalizability of the findings. HIV-associated CDR3s exhibited a significant reduction in frequency during therapy, whereas CMV-associated CDR3s exhibited no significant change, although the majority increased in frequency. MAIT cell alpha-chain CDR3s were present at high frequency in healthy controls but severely depleted in HIV+ repertoires. Using whole blood restricted sequencing depth and prevented separating the dynamics of distinct T-cell subpopulations. Compared with untreated HIV+ repertoires, healthy control repertoires had roughly threefold more distinct CDR3s and a higher Shannon diversity. More CDR3s were shared between individuals among healthy controls than among HIV+ patients, as measured by Jaccard index and by the count of highly shared sequences. Unequal numbers of distinct sequences between patients and controls complicated comparisons, and size-matching overweighted rare events from HIV-infected data. Significantly different mean usage between HIV-infected patients and controls was observed for eight alpha and eight beta V genes. Oligoclonality may be reflected in the significantly higher mean Gini indices of HIV-infected repertoires compared with controls. The observed differences in diversity could not be explained by the slight differences in age and sex profiles between the study cohorts. In the study, no determination of donor HLA types was made. Size-matched repertoire data did not replicate the apparent post-therapy recovery of the Gini index in HIV-infected patients. Pairing of alpha and beta chains was not determined in the samples.

This clonotype was found many times. Which antigen it targets is not known. No base quality information exists; no much larger clone differs at one position. The germline V gene (reference sequence) specifies DFQATT as CDR1 and SNEGSKA as CDR2. V is trimmed back by 4 bases and J by 4 bases, and the junction contains 10 bases that no gene match accounts for. Reading from cysteine to phenylalanine, the CDR3 counts 15 amino acids. Left in the record is the CDR3 DNA by itself, 45 bases read in frame from the first base. Roughly 490 ng RNA was reverse transcribed with SuperScript III using primers against the alpha and beta constant regions. Alpha and beta chain libraries were generated separately via chain-specific third strand synthesis with multiplexing indices. The protocol used a single primer pair to amplify all rearrangements within a chain, which avoided primer bias, and attached molecular barcodes to each cDNA molecule. The SP2 sequencing primer site and a random hexamer were carried on a 5' RACE adapter, to which purified cDNA was joined by T4 RNA Ligase 1. Second strand synthesis was primed from the SP2 site with Phusion polymerase, using slow temperature ramps to favor optimal annealing. The 12-nucleotide barcode on each molecule comprised two random hexamer sequences, both introduced before amplification and concatenated. P5 and P7 adapter elements plus a second index were added in a short first PCR, which was followed by a roughly 25-cycle amplification PCR with P5s and P7 primers. A total of 27 PCR cycles were applied to the libraries, which were quantified on a Qubit, sized on a Bioanalyzer, and diluted to 4 to 4.5 nM. Sequencing of the normalized libraries was done on an Illumina MiSeq using 2 x 250 paired-end kits. MinElute columns were the means by which the reverse transcription reactions were cleaned up, and the reactions were eluted into approximately 10 ul Tris-Cl. Adapter ligations ran for approximately 25 hours at 16 degrees C and were afterwards cleaned with AMPure XP beads at a 1:1 ratio. The authors' pipeline ran thus. A modified Decombinator that output V, J, insert and barcode information was used to process the demultiplexed FASTQ files. Any sequence that shared a barcode yet differed from the dominant sequence was discarded as an error, and the number of original cDNA molecules was estimated by counting barcodes clustered at Levenshtein distance 3. The R packages ineq, vegan, igraph and RCytoscape were used for downstream analyses, together with IMGT nomenclature and CDR3 definitions. The authors computed V gene usage over distinct sequences and counted each TCR a single time to avoid skew from clonal expansion. Within a donor, similarity networks joined unique CDR3 amino acid sequences in every case where two of them were separated by a single Levenshtein edit. In the repertoires, a search was made for a compiled set of published HIV-specific CDR3s (approximately 90 alpha, some 680 beta) and CMV-specific CDR3s (roughly 12 alpha, 253 beta). Lower sequence numbers were not the cause of the decreased diversity in patients, as random subsampling to size-matched repertoires showed. In TCRdb, the public reads were trimmed at Q25 with fastp and aligned with MiXCR, with productive beta chains retained. Each record represents a unique CDR3 protein, reported with the most common genes and DNA among its rows. The authors' filters were not applied to this entry. The sample table shows approximately 9,700 distinct CDR3 sequences, and around 7% are seen once. 30% to 45% of the sample belongs to the ten largest clones.

Whole blood was used without fractionating the cells, so the repertoire represented all peripheral T cells without sorting. For RNA extraction, 2.5 to 3 ml of peripheral blood was drawn into Tempus tubes. HIV-infected adults not yet given antiretroviral therapy and scheduled to start treatment were recruited, and the first sixteen eligible patients underwent processing. Patients with febrile or AIDS-related illness, tumors, hepatitis B or C coinfection, immunomodulatory therapy, recent vaccination or treatment interruptions were excluded from enrollment. Residual genomic DNA was removed with the TURBO-DNase kit and globin mRNA was depleted with GLOBINclear. Pretreatment blood from HIV-infected patients was collected just before antiretroviral therapy was started.

This sequence was found in an adult with HIV infection. Sequences were derived from blood, sampled before antiretroviral therapy. The receptor chain draws on TRBV20-1 and TRBJ2-7; TRBD1 matches 10 bases in the middle. In nucleotide form, the sequence is TGCAGTGCTACCGGGGACAGGGGCGGAGGTTACGAGCAGTACTTC. The encoded protein is CSATGDRGGGYEQYF.